This TCR beta chain was profiled in a study of response to subunit inactivated influenza vaccine. The CDR3 has 16 amino acids. The germline V gene has CDR1 KGHDR and CDR2 SFDVKD. Deletions cut 3 bases from V and 13 bases from J, with 24 bases between. Only a few counts were recorded for this clonotype. Its antigen is not identified. Study-wide results and limits: The study's authors posited that every seasonal influenza vaccination enlists few new T cells.

TCRdb re-called the RT-PCR reads through MiXCR, storing one row per CDR3 protein. The repertoire holds about 780,000 distinct CDR3 sequences, around 18% seen once, with approximately 10% in the top ten. This clonotype was obtained from a man aged 50 to 60 who received an inactivated influenza vaccine. The sample here was PBMCs from blood, taken more than 4 days after vaccination. This chain joins TRBV24-1 and TRBJ2-1; D may correspond to TRBD1 or TRBD2 (5 bases each). Written as DNA, the CDR3 is TGTGCCACCAGTGATGCGAGTCGGGGCCGTGACCGTTATCAGTTCTTC. Protein product: CATSDASRGRDRYQFF.